These 31 T cell receptor beta chains share one sample of origin, sequenced in a study of patients and donors after allogeneic stem cell transplantation. TCRdb reanalysed the RT-PCR reads using MiXCR and keeps one entry per CDR3 protein. The top ten hold about 64% of the sample, which has some 87,000 distinct CDR3 sequences, around 48% seen once. The sample comprised blood, either unsorted or a sorted T cell fraction (not recorded which). These receptors originate from a human donor who was either an allogeneic HSCT recipient or a stem cell or donor lymphocyte infusion donor (not recorded which). It is not recorded whose cells these are; they may come from a transplant donor.

The rearrangement uses TRBV6-2 or TRBV6-3 and TRBJ1-2; possibly TRBD1 for D (5 bases). V lost 7 bases, J lost 2 bases, and 11 bases lay in between. Looked up from germline, CDR1 is MNHEY and CDR2 is SVGEGT. The CDR3 covers 13 residues. CDR3 sequence reads: CASTDSPNYGYTF. In nucleotides, the CDR3 is TGTGCCAGCACCGACAGCCCAAACTATGGCTACACCTTC.

The rearrangement uses TRBV7-9 and TRBJ1-1, with D possibly TRBD1 on 5 matching bases. Germline values: CDR1 SEHNR, CDR2 FQNEAQ (reference sequence). V was trimmed by 1 base and J by 4 bases, leaving 13 bases between them. The CDR3 covers 15 residues. CDR3 DNA: TGTGCCAGCAGCTTAGGGATACAGGAGAGCACTGAAGCTTTCTTT. Translation: CASSLGIQESTEAFF.

The chain combines TRBV28 with TRBJ1-2; perhaps TRBD1 as D (6 bases). Germline lookup yields CDR1 MDHEN and CDR2 SYDVKM. The CDR3 contains 13 residues. The V end lost 3 bases, the J end lost 8 bases, and 13 bases lay between the germline ends. In DNA form, the CDR3 reads TGTGCCAGCAGTTTGGGGGGCAGCTGGGGCTACACCTTC. Protein: CASSLGGSWGYTF.

The chain joins TRBV28 to TRBJ1-6; D unclear. Germline CDR1 MDHEN, CDR2 SYDVKM. Trimming pared 3 bases from V and 8 bases from J, leaving 5 bases between. The CDR3 is 12 amino acids. The CDR3 region is CASSFGHSPLHF. The CDR3, as DNA: TGTGCCAGCAGTTTCGGCCATTCACCCCTCCACTTT. The variable domain in full, completed from reference TRBV28 and TRBJ1-6, reads DVKVTQSSRYLVKRTGEKVFLECVQDMDHENMFWYRQDPGLGLRLIYFSYDVKMKEKGDIPEGYSVSREKKERFSLILESASTNQTSMYLCASSFGHSPLHFGNGTRLTVT.

This chain links TRBV27 with TRBJ2-3, with a tentative D call TRBD2 (6 bases). Trimming pared 7 bases from V and 0 bases from J, leaving 11 bases between. Per the germline V gene, CDR1 is MNHEY and CDR2 is SMNVEV (reference sequence). The CDR3 loop spans 14 amino acids. This CDR3 is CASKGRTSTDTQYF. The CDR3 DNA reads as TGTGCCAGCAAAGGGAGGACTAGCACAGATACGCAGTATTTT.

The J gene is TRBJ1-1, the V gene TRBV20-1; D is unresolved. Germline V CDR1 and CDR2: DFQATT, SNEGSKA (reference sequence). This CDR3 spans 13 amino acids. Trimming removed 5 bases from V and 0 bases from J, with 10 bases in between. The CDR3 region has the DNA TGCAGTGCTCGGGGAGGAATGAACACTGAAGCTTTCTTT. Translating gives CSARGGMNTEAFF.

This clonotype was detected a few times. V and J are TRBV12-3 or TRBV12-4 and TRBJ1-1, with TRBD1 matching over 7 bases. This CDR3 region has 16 residues. With 3 bases clipped from V and 4 bases from J, the junction kept 11 bases outside the gene matches. The CDR3 DNA reads as TGTGCCAGCAGTTTGCCCCCCCCAGGGGGAAGCACTGAAGCTTTCTTT. Its translation is CASSLPPPGGSTEAFF.

In its sample, this clonotype was seen a few times. The rearrangement uses TRBV12-3 or TRBV12-4 and TRBJ1-5, with D perhaps TRBD1 (6 bases). V lost 6 bases to trimming and J lost 1 base, with 16 bases between them. The CDR3 has 16 amino acids. The CDR3 region is CASSSSEQGSNQPQHF. CDR3 coding DNA: TGTGCCAGCAGCTCAAGTGAACAGGGAAGCAATCAGCCCCAGCATTTT.

The CDR3 coding sequence is TGTGCCAGCGGCTTCCCTGGGGGCACTGAAGCTTTCTTT. The encoded protein is CASGFPGGTEAFF. The chain has TRBV19 and TRBJ1-1; D may be TRBD1 (5 bases). The germline gives CDR1 LNHDA, CDR2 SQIVND (reference sequence). Trimming stripped 9 bases from V and 4 bases from J, with 15 bases between. The CDR3 has 13 amino acids. Full variable domain (missing parts from reference TRBV19 and TRBJ1-1): DGGITQSPKYLFRKEGQNVTLSCEQNLNHDAMYWYRQDPGQGLRLIYYSQIVNDFQKGDIAEGYSVSREKKESFPLTVTSAQKNPTAFYLCASGFPGGTEAFFGQGTRLTVV.

The chain couples TRBV9 to TRBJ1-3; D not resolved. The germline CDR1 and CDR2 sequences are SGDLS and YYNGEE. The V gene lost 0 bases and the J gene lost 0 bases, with 16 bases spanning the gap. There are 18 residues in the CDR3. The CDR3 here is CASSVEALIGSSGNTIYF. The CDR3 coding sequence is TGTGCCAGCAGCGTAGAGGCCCTTATAGGAAGCTCTGGAAACACCATATATTTT. Full variable domain (rest looked up from reference TRBV9 and TRBJ1-3): DSGVTQTPKHLITATGQRVTLRCSPRSGDLSVYWYQQSLDQGLQFLIQYYNGEERAKGNILERFSAQQFPDLHSELNLSSLELGDSALYFCASSVEALIGSSGNTIYFGEGSWLTVV.

The chain joins TRBV19 to TRBJ1-1; D call uncertain. Between the trimmed V and J ends, which lost 3 bases and 0 bases, there was a span of 5 bases. Looked up from germline, CDR1 is LNHDA and CDR2 is SQIVND (reference sequence). The CDR3 consists of 13 residues. CDR3 region: CASSINVNTEAFF. In nucleotides, the CDR3 is TGTGCCAGTAGTATCAACGTGAACACTGAAGCTTTCTTT.

The chain is built from TRBV5-1 and TRBJ1-3, with D possibly matching TRBD1 (5 bases). The germline CDR1 and CDR2 sequences are SGHRS and YFSETQ. Trimming cost V 4 bases and J 0 bases, with 20 bases left between them. The length of the CDR3 is 18 residues. The CDR3 region has the DNA TGCGCCAGCAGCCGGGTTGGGACGACGGACTTCTCTGGAAACACCATATATTTT. Residues: CASSRVGTTDFSGNTIYF. The full variable domain, with the rest looked up from reference TRBV5-1 and TRBJ1-3, is KAGVTQTPRYLIKTRGQQVTLSCSPISGHRSVSWYQQTPGQGLQFLFEYFSETQRNKGNFPGRFSGRQFSNSRSEMNVSTLELGDSALYLCASSRVGTTDFSGNTIYFGEGSWLTVV.

The V call is TRBV12-3 or TRBV12-4, the J call TRBJ1-1; D is possibly TRBD1 (5 bases). This CDR3 is built from 16 residues. V was clipped by 7 bases and J by 2 bases, with 20 bases between them. CDR3 residues: CASKPFAQGNNTEAFF. CDR3 nucleotide sequence: TGTGCCAGCAAACCATTTGCTCAGGGTAACAACACTGAAGCTTTCTTT.

The chain employs TRBV29-1 and TRBJ1-1; no firm D call. The CDR3 has 13 amino acids. V lost 5 bases, J lost 4 bases, and 14 bases lay in between. From germline, CDR1 is SQVTM and CDR2 ANQGSEA. The CDR3: CSVLEGSVTEAFF. CDR3 DNA sequence: TGCAGCGTTCTAGAGGGATCGGTCACTGAAGCTTTCTTT.

This clonotype was seen only a few times. The rearrangement links TRBV7-9 to TRBJ1-1, with TRBD1 as a possible D gene (6 bases). Germline V CDR1 and CDR2: SEHNR, FQNEAQ (reference sequence). With 10 bases removed from V and 2 bases from J, the gap between germline ends came to 14 bases. The CDR3 runs to 13 residues. The CDR3 sequence: CAIQRDINTEAFF. In DNA, the CDR3 is TGTGCCATCCAGCGGGACATCAACACTGAAGCTTTCTTT.

The sample holds one count of this clonotype. V gene TRBV7-8 combines with J gene TRBJ1-2; D possibly corresponds to TRBD1 (6 bases). Germline V gene sequence: CDR1 SGHVS, CDR2 FQNEAQ. V lost 1 base to trimming and J lost 5 bases, with 14 bases between them. The CDR3 is 15 residues long. CDR3 protein: CASSLEGQPTYGYTF. Written as DNA, the CDR3 is TGTGCCAGCAGCTTAGAGGGACAACCAACATATGGCTACACCTTC.

There are a few counts of this clonotype. The chain joins TRBV6-5 to TRBJ1-4; D is ambiguous. Germline V gives CDR1 MNHEY, CDR2 SVGAGI. V was pared by 6 bases and J by 0 bases, with 8 bases between. CDR3 length: 14 amino acids. The CDR3: CASRILATNEKLFF. In DNA form, the CDR3 reads TGTGCCAGCAGGATCCTCGCAACTAATGAAAAACTGTTTTTT.

Points on this clonotype: One junction end disagrees with the germline gene, perhaps due to a read error. This chain connects TRBV7-3 to TRBJ1-2, with D unresolved. Germline values: CDR1 SGHTA, CDR2 FQGTGA. This CDR3 region has 9 residues. The CDR3 nucleotides read TGTGCCAGCAGCCCTCGGACTTCCTTC. Translation: CASSPRTSF.

The gene calls are TRBV4-3 and TRBJ1-2; no firm D call. The CDR3 spans 15 residues. Germline lookup yields CDR1 LGHNA and CDR2 YSLEER. V was clipped by 0 bases and J by 2 bases, with 10 bases between them. Written as DNA, the CDR3 is TGCGCCAGCAGCCAAGAGCCCTACAAGAACTATGGCTACACCTTC. This gives the protein CASSQEPYKNYGYTF.

This clonotype turned up a few times. This chain connects TRBV12-3 or TRBV12-4 to TRBJ1-5, with TRBD1 matching over 7 bases. Losses at the gene ends were 8 bases for V and 4 bases for J; bases not matched to a gene: 8. This CDR3 spans 14 amino acids. The CDR3 DNA sequence: TGTGCCAGCCGCCCGCGGGACAGAAATCAGCCCCAGCATTTT. As protein: CASRPRDRNQPQHF.

This clonotype turned up a few times. V is TRBV7-9 and J is TRBJ2-5; D not resolved. CDR1 SEHNR and CDR2 FQNEAQ come from the germline V gene (reference sequence). This CDR3 is built from 11 residues. Trimming shortened V by 4 bases and J by 0 bases, and 0 bases separated the two germline ends. CDR3 nucleotides: TGTGCCAGCAGCTACCAAGAGACCCAGTACTTC. This sequence encodes CASSYQETQYF.

The rearrangement uses TRBV6-5 and TRBJ2-7; 11 positions match TRBD2. The CDR3 runs to 15 residues. Germline CDR1 and CDR2: MNHEY and SVGAGI. Unmatched junction bases numbered 0, after V lost 0 bases and J lost 2 bases. CDR3 sequence (DNA): TGTGCCAGCAGTTACTCACTAGCGGGAGCCTACGAGCAGTACTTC. The encoded protein is CASSYSLAGAYEQYF.

This clonotype was seen a handful of times. The chain recombines TRBV15 with TRBJ1-1; D ambiguous. V lost 1 base to trimming and J lost 2 bases, with 11 bases between them. Germline V gene data show CDR1 as LNHNV and CDR2 as YYDKDF (reference sequence). The CDR3 runs to 15 residues. In nucleotides, the CDR3 is TGTGCCACCAGCAGAGGACCCGGACTCAACACTGAAGCTTTCTTT. This translates into CATSRGPGLNTEAFF.

The rearrangement joins TRBV12-3 or TRBV12-4 to TRBJ1-2; possibly TRBD1 for D (6 bases). V dropped 10 bases and J dropped 8 bases, with 23 bases sitting between them. CDR3 length: 14 amino acids. CDR3: CATPLGGSIGGYTF. The CDR3 region has the DNA TGTGCCACCCCGCTAGGGGGATCGATTGGAGGCTACACCTTC.

CDR3 coding DNA: TGCGCCAGCAGTGAGGCAGGGACAAACATTCAGTACTTC. Translation: CASSEAGTNIQYF. This rearrangement joins TRBV10-1 to TRBJ2-4; tentatively, D is TRBD1 or TRBD2 (5 bases each). CDR1 and CDR2 from the germline V gene are WNHNN and SYGVQD (reference sequence). The CDR3 length is 13 residues. Trimming took off 2 bases at V and 6 bases at J, with 8 bases between the two ends.

This clonotype was counted only a few times. V is TRBV5-1 and J is TRBJ1-1; D uncertain. The CDR3 runs 13 residues. V lost 5 bases and J 3 bases, leaving 11 bases between the germline ends. Germline V gene data show CDR1 as SGHRS and CDR2 as YFSETQ. The CDR3 sequence is CASRLGRDTEAFF. The CDR3 region has the DNA TGCGCCAGCAGGCTTGGCCGGGACACTGAAGCTTTCTTT.

The DNA for the CDR3 is TGTGCCAGCTCACCACCGGGGGGACCCGGCGGGAGCACAGATACGCAGTATTTT. As protein: CASSPPGGPGGSTDTQYF. The genes are TRBV18 and TRBJ2-3, with a weak D call TRBD2 (6 bases). V lost 0 bases and J lost 0, with 16 bases in between. The CDR3 loop spans 18 amino acids. Per germline, CDR1 KGHSH and CDR2 LQKENI.

The rearrangement uses TRBV28 and TRBJ2-7; D is undetermined. The CDR3 has 12 residues. Trimming removed 5 bases at V and 5 bases at J, with 10 bases between. Germline CDR1 reads MDHEN; CDR2 reads SYDVKM. CDR3: CASSPLMDEQYF. Here the CDR3 DNA reads TGTGCCAGCAGTCCTCTTATGGACGAGCAGTACTTC.

V usage is TRBV20-1 and J usage is TRBJ1-5; D might be TRBD1 (5 bases). Trimming stripped 5 bases from V and 2 bases from J, with 13 bases between. This CDR3 is built from 14 residues. Germline loops: CDR1 DFQATT, CDR2 SNEGSKA (reference sequence). The CDR3 here is CSAGTAGGNQPQHF. The DNA for the CDR3 is TGCAGTGCTGGGACCGCTGGCGGCAATCAGCCCCAGCATTTT.

This clonotype has only a few counts. The chain joins TRBV29-1 to TRBJ1-6; the match to TRBD1 covers 7 bases. Germline CDR1 SQVTM, CDR2 ANQGSEA. V shed 6 bases and J 7 bases; nucleotides not matched to a gene: 6. This CDR3 has 13 residues. The CDR3 reads CSVRDSLNSPLHF. The CDR3 nucleotides read TGCAGCGTGAGGGACAGCCTAAATTCACCCCTCCACTTT.

This clonotype was counted only a few times. The rearrangement links TRBV20-1 to TRBJ1-1; the D is unclear. V was trimmed by 6 bases and J by 4 bases, leaving 15 bases between them. This CDR3 contains 13 residues. Germline V gene data show CDR1 as DFQATT and CDR2 as SNEGSKA (reference sequence). The CDR3 reads CSARRPGSTEAFF. The DNA for the CDR3 is TGCAGTGCCCGGAGACCGGGCAGCACTGAAGCTTTCTTT.